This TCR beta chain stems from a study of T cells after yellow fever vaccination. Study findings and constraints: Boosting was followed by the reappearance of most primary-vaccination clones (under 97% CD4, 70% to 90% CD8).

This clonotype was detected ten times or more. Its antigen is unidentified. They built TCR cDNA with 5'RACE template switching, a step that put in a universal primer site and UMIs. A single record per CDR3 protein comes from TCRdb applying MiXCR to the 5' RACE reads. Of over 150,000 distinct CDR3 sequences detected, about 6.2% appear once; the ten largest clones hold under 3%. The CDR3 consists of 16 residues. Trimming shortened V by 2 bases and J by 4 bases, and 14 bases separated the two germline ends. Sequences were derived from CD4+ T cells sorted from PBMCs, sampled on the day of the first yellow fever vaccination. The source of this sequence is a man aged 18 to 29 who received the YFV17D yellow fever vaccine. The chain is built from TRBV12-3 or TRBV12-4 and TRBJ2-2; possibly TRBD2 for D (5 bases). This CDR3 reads CASSLSRGFSTGELFF. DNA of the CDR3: TGTGCCAGCAGTTTAAGTCGAGGGTTTAGCACCGGGGAGCTGTTTTTT.